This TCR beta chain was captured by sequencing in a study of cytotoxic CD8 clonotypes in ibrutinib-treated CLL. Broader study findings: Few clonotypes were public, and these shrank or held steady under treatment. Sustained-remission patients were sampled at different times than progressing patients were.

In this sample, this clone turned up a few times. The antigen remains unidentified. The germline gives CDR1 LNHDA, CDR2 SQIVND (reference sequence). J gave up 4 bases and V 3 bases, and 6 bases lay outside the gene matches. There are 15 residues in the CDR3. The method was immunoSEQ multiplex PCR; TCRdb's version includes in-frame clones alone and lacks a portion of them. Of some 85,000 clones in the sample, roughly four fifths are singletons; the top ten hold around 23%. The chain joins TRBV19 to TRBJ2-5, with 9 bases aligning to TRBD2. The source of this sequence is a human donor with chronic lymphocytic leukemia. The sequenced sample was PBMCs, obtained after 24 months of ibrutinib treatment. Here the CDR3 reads CASSISAGGLETQYF. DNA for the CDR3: TGTGCCAGTAGTATTAGTGCGGGAGGGTTAGAGACCCAGTACTTC.